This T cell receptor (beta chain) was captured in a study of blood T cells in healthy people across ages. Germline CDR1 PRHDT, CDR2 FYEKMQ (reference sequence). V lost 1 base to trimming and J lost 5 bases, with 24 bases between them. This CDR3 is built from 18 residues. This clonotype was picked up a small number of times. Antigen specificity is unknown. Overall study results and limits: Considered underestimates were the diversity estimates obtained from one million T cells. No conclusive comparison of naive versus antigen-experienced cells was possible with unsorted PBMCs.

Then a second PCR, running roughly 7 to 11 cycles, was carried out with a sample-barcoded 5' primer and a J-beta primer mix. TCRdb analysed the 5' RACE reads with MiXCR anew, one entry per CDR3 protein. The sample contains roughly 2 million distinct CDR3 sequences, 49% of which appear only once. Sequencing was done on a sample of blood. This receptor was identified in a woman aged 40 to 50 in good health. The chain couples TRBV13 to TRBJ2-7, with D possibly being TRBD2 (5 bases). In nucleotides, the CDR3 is TGTGCCAGCAGCTTAGAGGCGCGGAGGTTACCGGGTATCCACGAGCAGTACTTC. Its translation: CASSLEARRLPGIHEQYF.